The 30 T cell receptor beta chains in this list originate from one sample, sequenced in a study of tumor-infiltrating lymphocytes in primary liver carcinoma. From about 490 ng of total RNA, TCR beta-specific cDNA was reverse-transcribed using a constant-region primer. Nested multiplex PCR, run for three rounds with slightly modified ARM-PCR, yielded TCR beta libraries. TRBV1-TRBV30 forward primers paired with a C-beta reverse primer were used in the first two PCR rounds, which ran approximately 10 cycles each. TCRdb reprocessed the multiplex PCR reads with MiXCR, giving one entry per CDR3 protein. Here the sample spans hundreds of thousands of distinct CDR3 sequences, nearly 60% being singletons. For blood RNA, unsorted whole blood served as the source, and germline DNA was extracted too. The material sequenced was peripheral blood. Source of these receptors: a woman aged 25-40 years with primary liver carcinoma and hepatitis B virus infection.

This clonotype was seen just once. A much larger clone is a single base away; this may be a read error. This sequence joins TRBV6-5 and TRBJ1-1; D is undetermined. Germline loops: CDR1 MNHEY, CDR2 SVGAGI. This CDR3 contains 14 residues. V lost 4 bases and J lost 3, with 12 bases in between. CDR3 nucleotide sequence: TGTGCCAGCAGTTCCGCCGGGCGGGACACTGAAGCTTTCTTT. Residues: CASSSAGRDTEAFF.

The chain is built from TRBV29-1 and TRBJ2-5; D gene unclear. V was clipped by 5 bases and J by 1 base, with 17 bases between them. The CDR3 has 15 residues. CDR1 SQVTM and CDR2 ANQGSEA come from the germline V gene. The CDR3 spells CSVKMAGSLQETQYF. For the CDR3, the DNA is TGCAGCGTTAAAATGGCAGGTAGCCTCCAAGAGACCCAGTACTTC.

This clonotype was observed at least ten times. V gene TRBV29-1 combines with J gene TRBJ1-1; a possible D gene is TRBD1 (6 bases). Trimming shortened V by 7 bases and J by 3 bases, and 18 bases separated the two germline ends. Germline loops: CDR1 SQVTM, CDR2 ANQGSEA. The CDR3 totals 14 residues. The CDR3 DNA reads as TGCAGCGCCCGCGCGACAGGTCTGGACACTGAAGCTTTCTTT. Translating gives CSARATGLDTEAFF.

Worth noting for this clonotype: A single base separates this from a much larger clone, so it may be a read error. Here the CDR3 DNA reads TGTGCCAGCAGTGAAGTGGGGACTGAAGCTTTCTTT. Amino acids: CASSEVGTEAFF. The chain recombines TRBV6-1 with TRBJ1-1; no clear D. Trimming left V 1 base short and J 5 bases short, with 5 bases between. The germline CDR1 and CDR2 sequences are MNHNS and SASEGT. This CDR3 contains 12 residues.

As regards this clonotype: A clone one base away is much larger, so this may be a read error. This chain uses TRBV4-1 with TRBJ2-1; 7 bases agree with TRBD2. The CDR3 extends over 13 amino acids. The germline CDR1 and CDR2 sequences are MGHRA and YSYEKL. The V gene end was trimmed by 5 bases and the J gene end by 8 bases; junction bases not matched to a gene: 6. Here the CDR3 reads CASSTITSDEQFF. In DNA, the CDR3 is TGCGCCAGCAGCACGATCACTAGCGATGAGCAGTTCTTC.

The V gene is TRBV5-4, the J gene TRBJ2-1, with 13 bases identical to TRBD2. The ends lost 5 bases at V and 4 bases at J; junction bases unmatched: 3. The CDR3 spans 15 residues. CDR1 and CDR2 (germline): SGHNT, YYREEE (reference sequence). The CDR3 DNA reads TGTGCCAGCAGGACACTAGCGGGAGGGTACAATGAGCAGTTCTTC. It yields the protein CASRTLAGGYNEQFF.

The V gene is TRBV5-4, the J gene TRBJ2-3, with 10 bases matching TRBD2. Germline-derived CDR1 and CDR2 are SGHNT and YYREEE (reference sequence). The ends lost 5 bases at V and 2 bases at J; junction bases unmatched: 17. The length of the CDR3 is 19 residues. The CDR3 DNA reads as TGTGCCAGCAGGTCAGGGGGCAGGAGCGGGAGGGCCAACACAGATACGCAGTATTTT. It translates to CASRSGGRSGRANTDTQYF.

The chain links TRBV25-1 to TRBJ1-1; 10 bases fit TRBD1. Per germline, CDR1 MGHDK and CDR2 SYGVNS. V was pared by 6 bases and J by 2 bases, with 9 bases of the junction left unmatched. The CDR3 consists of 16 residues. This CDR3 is CASSADRGRSNTEAFF. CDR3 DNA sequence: TGTGCCAGCAGCGCAGACAGGGGGCGCTCCAACACTGAAGCTTTCTTT.

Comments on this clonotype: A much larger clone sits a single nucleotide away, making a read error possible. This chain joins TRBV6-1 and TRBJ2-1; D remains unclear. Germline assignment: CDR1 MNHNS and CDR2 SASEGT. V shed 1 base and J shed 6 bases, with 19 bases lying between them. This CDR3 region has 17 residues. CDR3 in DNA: TGTGCCAGCAGTGAAGGTGAGCGAGCACTACTCCCCAATGAGCAGTTCTTC. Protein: CASSEGERALLPNEQFF.

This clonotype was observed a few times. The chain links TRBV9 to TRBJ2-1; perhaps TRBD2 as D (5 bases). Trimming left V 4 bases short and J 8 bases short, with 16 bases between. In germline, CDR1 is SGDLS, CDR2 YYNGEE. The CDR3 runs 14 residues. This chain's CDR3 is CASSTRTSSDEQFF. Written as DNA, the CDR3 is TGTGCCAGCAGCACCCGAACTAGTTCGGATGAGCAGTTCTTC.

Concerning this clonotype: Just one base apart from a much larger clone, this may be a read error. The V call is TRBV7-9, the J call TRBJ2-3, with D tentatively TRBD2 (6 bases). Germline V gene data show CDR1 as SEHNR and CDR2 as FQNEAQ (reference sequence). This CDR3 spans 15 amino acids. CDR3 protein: CTSSFRETGTDTQYF. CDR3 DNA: TGTACCAGCAGCTTCCGGGAGACTGGCACAGATACGCAGTATTTT.

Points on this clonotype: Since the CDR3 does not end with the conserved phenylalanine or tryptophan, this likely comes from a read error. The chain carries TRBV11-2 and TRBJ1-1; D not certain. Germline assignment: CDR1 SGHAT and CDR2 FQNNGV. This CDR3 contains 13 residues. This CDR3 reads CACSLAGNTEAFL. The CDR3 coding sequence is TGTGCCTGCAGCCTGGCCGGGAACACTGAAGCTTTCCTT.

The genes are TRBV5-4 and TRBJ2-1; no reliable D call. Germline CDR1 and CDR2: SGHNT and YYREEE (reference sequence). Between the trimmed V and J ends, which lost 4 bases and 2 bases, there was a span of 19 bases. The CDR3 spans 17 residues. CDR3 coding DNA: TGTGCCAGCAGCCCAAATCCCAGTGAGTCAACCTACAATGAGCAGTTCTTC. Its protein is CASSPNPSESTYNEQFF. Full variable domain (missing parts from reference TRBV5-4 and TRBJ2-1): ETGVTQSPTHLIKTRGQQVTLRCSSQSGHNTVSWYQQALGQGPQFIFQYYREEENGRGNFPPRFSGLQFPNYSSELNVNALELDDSALYLCASSPNPSESTYNEQFFGPGTRLTVL.

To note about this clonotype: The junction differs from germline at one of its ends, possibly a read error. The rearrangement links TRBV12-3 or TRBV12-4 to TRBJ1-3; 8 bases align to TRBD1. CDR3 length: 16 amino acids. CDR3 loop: CASSLAPGGVGNTIYF. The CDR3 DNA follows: TGTGCCAGTAGTTTAGCCCCAGGGGGCGTAGGAAACACCATATATTTT.

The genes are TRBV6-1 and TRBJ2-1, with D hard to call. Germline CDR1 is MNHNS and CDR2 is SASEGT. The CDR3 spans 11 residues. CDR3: CAVVPNNEQFF. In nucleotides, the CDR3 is TGTGCAGTAGTACCGAACAATGAGCAGTTCTTC.

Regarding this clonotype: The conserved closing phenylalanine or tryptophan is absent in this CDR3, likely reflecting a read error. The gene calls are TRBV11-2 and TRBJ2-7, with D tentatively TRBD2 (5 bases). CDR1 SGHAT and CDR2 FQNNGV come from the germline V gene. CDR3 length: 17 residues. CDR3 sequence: CASSLGGTALSSDEQYL. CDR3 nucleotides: TGTGCTAGCAGCTTAGGAGGTACAGCTCTGAGTTCCGACGAGCAGTACCTC.

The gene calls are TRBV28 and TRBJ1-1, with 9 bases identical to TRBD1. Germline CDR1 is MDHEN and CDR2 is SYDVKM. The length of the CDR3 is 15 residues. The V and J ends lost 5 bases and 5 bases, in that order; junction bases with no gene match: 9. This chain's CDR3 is CASSLMRQGETEAFF. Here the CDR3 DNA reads TGTGCCAGCAGTCTCATGCGACAGGGGGAAACTGAAGCTTTCTTT. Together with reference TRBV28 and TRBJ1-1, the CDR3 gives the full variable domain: DVKVTQSSRYLVKRTGEKVFLECVQDMDHENMFWYRQDPGLGLRLIYFSYDVKMKEKGDIPEGYSVSREKKERFSLILESASTNQTSMYLCASSLMRQGETEAFFGQGTRLTVV.

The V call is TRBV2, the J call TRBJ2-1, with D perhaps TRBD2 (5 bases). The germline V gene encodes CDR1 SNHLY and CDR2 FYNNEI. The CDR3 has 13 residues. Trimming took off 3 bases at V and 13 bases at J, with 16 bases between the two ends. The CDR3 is CASSDVRTYDQFF. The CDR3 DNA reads TGTGCCAGCAGTGACGTCCGGACTTACGATCAGTTCTTC.

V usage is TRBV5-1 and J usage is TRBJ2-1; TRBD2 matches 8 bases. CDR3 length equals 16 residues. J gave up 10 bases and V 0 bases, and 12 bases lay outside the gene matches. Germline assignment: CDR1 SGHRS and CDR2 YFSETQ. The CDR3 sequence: CASSLVPGLEGEEQFF. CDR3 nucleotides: TGCGCCAGCAGCTTGGTACCGGGACTAGAGGGAGAAGAGCAGTTCTTC.

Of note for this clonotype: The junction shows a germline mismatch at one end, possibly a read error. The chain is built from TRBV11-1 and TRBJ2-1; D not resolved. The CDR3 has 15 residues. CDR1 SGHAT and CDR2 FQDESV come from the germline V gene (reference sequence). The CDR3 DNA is TGTGACAGCAGCTTGTTTGTGGGCTCCCACAATGAGCAGTTCTTC. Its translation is CDSSLFVGSHNEQFF.

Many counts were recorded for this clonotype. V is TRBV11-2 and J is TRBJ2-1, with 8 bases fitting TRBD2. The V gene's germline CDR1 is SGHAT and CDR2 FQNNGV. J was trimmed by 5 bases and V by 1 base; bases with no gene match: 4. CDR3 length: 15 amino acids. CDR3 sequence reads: CASSLAGGANNEQFF. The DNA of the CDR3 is TGTGCCAGCAGCTTAGCGGGAGGGGCTAACAATGAGCAGTTCTTC.

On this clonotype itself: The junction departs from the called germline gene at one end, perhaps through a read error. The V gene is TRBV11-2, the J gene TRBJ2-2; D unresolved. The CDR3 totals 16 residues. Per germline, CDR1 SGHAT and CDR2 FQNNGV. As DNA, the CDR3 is TGTGCCAGTAGCTTAACCCTCGTTTATAATACCGGGGAGCTGTTTTTT. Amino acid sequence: CASSLTLVYNTGELFF.

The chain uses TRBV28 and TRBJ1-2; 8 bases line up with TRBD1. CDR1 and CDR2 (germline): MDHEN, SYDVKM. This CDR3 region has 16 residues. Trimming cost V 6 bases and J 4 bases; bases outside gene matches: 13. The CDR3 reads CASSPGSTGASYGYTF. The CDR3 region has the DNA TGTGCCAGCAGCCCCGGGTCGACAGGGGCGAGCTATGGCTACACCTTC.

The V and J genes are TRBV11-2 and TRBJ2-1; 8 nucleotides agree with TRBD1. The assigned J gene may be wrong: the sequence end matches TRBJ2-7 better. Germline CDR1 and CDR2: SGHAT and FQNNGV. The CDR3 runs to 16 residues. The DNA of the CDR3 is TGTGCCAGCAGCTTAGTCGATGGACAGGGTGCCAATCAGCAGTACTTC. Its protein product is CASSLVDGQGANQQYF.

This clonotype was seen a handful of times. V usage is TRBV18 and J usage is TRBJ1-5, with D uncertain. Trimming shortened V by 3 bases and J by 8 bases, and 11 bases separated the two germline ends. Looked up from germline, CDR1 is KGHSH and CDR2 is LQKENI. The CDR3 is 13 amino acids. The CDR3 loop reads CASSPTNSEPQHF. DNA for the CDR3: TGTGCCAGCTCACCCACAAACAGCGAGCCCCAGCATTTT.

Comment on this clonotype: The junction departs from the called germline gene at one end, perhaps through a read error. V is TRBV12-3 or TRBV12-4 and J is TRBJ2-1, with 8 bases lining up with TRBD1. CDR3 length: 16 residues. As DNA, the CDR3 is TGTGCCAGCAGTTTGGTGCGTGAACAGGGGGTCAATGAGCAGCTCTTC. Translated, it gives CASSLVREQGVNEQLF.

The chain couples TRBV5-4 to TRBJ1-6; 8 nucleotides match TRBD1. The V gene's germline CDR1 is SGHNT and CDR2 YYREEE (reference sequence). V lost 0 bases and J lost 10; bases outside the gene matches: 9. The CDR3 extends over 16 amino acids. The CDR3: CASSLDRTGRGSPLHF. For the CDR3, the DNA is TGTGCCAGCAGCTTGGATCGGACAGGGAGGGGGTCACCCCTCCACTTT.

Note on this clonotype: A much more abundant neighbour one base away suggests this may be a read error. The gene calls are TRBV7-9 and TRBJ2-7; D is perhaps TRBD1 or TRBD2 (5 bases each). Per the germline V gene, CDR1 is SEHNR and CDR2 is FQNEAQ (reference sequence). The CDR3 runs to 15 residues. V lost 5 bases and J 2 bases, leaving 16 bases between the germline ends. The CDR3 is CASSDAGAPPYEQYF. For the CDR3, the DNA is TGTGCCAGCAGCGACGCCGGGGCTCCACCCTACGAGCAGTACTTC.

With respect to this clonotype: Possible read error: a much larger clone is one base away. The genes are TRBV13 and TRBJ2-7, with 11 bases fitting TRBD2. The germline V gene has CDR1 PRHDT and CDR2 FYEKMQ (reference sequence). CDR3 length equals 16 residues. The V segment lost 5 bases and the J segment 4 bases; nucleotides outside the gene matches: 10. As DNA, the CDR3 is TGTGCCAGCAGCGGCCTCACTAGCGGGAGAGCATACGAGCAGTACTTC. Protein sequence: CASSGLTSGRAYEQYF. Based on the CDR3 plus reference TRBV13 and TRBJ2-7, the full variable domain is AAGVIQSPRHLIKEKRETATLKCYPIPRHDTVYWYQQGPGQDPQFLISFYEKMQSDKGSIPDRFSAQQFSDYHSELNMSSLELGDSALYFCASSGLTSGRAYEQYFGPGTRLTVT.

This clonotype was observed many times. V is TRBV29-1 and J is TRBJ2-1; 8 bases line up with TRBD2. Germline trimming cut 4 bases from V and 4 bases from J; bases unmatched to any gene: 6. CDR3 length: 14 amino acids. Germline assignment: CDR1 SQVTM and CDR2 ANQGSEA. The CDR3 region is CSVGGGRIYNEQFF. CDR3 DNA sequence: TGCAGCGTTGGGGGCGGGAGGATTTACAATGAGCAGTTCTTC.